These 8 T cell receptor beta chains were sequenced from one sample in a study of cytomegalovirus exposure and HLA in healthy donors. PCR involved 60 Vbeta and 13 Jbeta primers. Profiled with immunoSEQ multiplex PCR; TCRdb holds only in-frame clones, not every one. The data contain some 120,000 clones, more than 75% of them singletons. Input material: PBMCs. These receptors came from a man aged 25 to 40 in good health and CMV-seropositive.

This chain links TRBV10-1 with TRBJ2-7, with 7 nucleotides matching TRBD2. The CDR3 has 14 residues. The junction had 3 bases not matched to a gene; V was cut back by 3 bases and J by 1 base. CDR1 and CDR2 from the germline V gene are WNHNN and SYGVQD (reference sequence). The CDR3 sequence: CASSDRGDSYEQYF. The CDR3 DNA reads TGCGCCAGCAGTGATCGGGGGGATTCCTACGAGCAGTACTTC.

The chain carries TRBV5-6 and TRBJ1-2; unclear D gene. Germline V gene data show CDR1 as SGHDT and CDR2 as YYEEEE. The length of the CDR3 is 15 residues. V dropped 1 base and J dropped 4 bases, with 14 bases sitting between them. DNA for the CDR3: TGTGCCAGCAGCTTGTACGGAGTCGGGATCTATGGCTACACCTTC. Residues: CASSLYGVGIYGYTF.

CDR3 DNA sequence: TGTGCCAGCAGCGCTGCTGGGGCCTCCGATGAGCAGTTCTTC. Its protein is CASSAAGASDEQFF. The J gene is TRBJ2-1, the V gene TRBV7-9; the D gene is possibly TRBD1 (5 bases). This CDR3 spans 14 amino acids. CDR1 and CDR2 (germline): SEHNR, FQNEAQ (reference sequence). V shed 5 bases and J shed 8 bases, with 16 bases lying between them.

This clone was recorded once. The rearrangement joins TRBV2 to TRBJ2-2; TRBD2 matches at 10 bases. In germline, CDR1 is SNHLY, CDR2 FYNNEI. Trimming took 6 bases from V and 1 from J; bases not matched to a gene: 11. The CDR3 consists of 18 residues. The CDR3 is CASSDHQTSGLNTGELFF. DNA of the CDR3: TGTGCCAGCAGCGACCACCAGACTAGCGGGCTGAACACCGGGGAGCTGTTTTTT. The full variable domain, rest sourced from reference TRBV2 and TRBJ2-2, is EPEVTQTPSHQVTQMGQEVILRCVPISNHLYFYWYRQILGQKVEFLVSFYNNEISEKSEIFDDQFSVERPDGSNFTLKIRSTKLEDSAMYFCASSDHQTSGLNTGELFFGEGSRLTVL.

The V call is TRBV7-6, the J call TRBJ1-5; weak D call: TRBD1 (6 bases). Germline V CDR1 and CDR2: SGHVS, FNYEAQ. Trimming took 5 bases from V and 4 from J, leaving 15 bases between them. The CDR3 has 15 amino acids. The CDR3 spells CASSPDGRGNQPQHF. The CDR3 DNA is TGTGCCAGCAGCCCCGATGGCAGGGGTAATCAGCCCCAGCATTTT.

This clone was seen once. This rearrangement joins TRBV9 to TRBJ2-5, with 8 bases lining up with TRBD2. The V and J ends lost 4 bases and 2 bases, in that order; junction bases with no gene match: 19. Looked up from germline, CDR1 is SGDLS and CDR2 is YYNGEE. The CDR3 has 19 residues. This CDR3 is CASSNPVGAGQREQETQYF. CDR3 nucleotide sequence: TGTGCCAGCAGCAACCCCGTGGGGGCTGGGCAGCGGGAGCAAGAGACCCAGTACTTC.

This CDR3 reads CAWSVAGSSTDTQYF. For the CDR3, the DNA is TGTGCCTGGAGTGTAGCGGGCTCTAGCACAGATACGCAGTATTTT. The rearrangement joins TRBV30 to TRBJ2-3, with D perhaps TRBD2 (6 bases). Germline assignment: CDR1 GTSNPN and CDR2 SVGIG (reference sequence). This CDR3 has 15 residues. V lost 0 bases, J lost 0 bases, and 10 bases lay in between.

The genes are TRBV11-2 and TRBJ2-1; the D is unclear. The CDR3 runs to 16 residues. Trimming removed 5 bases at V and 0 bases at J, with 14 bases between. Germline V CDR1 and CDR2: SGHAT, FQNNGV. This CDR3 reads CASSLAPSSSYNEQFF. CDR3 sequence (DNA): TGTGCCAGCAGCCTTGCCCCATCTAGCTCCTACAATGAGCAGTTCTTC.